Listed here are 14 T cell receptor beta chains from one sample, sequenced in a study of blood T cell repertoires in COVID-19. Generated by immunoSEQ multiplex PCR, the TCRdb table keeps only in-frame clones and is missing some. The sample includes roughly 200,000 clones, about nine tenths seen only once; the top ten take about 3.9%. The source material was peripheral blood. Every receptor here comes from a woman in her twenties or thirties with acute or convalescent COVID-19.

This clone was seen more than once but under ten times. V usage is TRBV5-1 and J usage is TRBJ2-1; 7 bases match TRBD1. With 6 bases clipped from V and 3 bases from J, the junction kept 6 bases outside the gene matches. The CDR3 length is 14 residues. From germline, CDR1 is SGHRS and CDR2 YFSETQ. CDR3 amino acids: CASTRDSLYNEQFF. DNA for the CDR3: TGCGCCAGCACCCGGGACAGCCTCTACAATGAGCAGTTCTTC. The whole variable domain, remainder taken from reference TRBV5-1 and TRBJ2-1, is KAGVTQTPRYLIKTRGQQVTLSCSPISGHRSVSWYQQTPGQGLQFLFEYFSETQRNKGNFPGRFSGRQFSNSRSEMNVSTLELGDSALYLCASTRDSLYNEQFFGPGTRLTVL.

CDR3 sequence reads: CASSQLRVTDTQYF. The CDR3 region has the DNA TGTGCCAGCTCACAGTTGCGGGTCACAGATACGCAGTATTTT. The chain joins TRBV18 to TRBJ2-3; TRBD2 might be the D (5 bases). Between the trimmed V and J ends, which lost 4 bases and 2 bases, there was a span of 10 bases. Germline V gene lookup returns CDR1 KGHSH and CDR2 LQKENI. The CDR3 has 14 amino acids.

V and J are TRBV5-4 and TRBJ2-5; TRBD2 is a possible D gene (6 bases). This CDR3 is 15 amino acids long. CDR1 and CDR2 from the germline V gene are SGHNT and YYREEE (reference sequence). V lost 4 bases and J 4 bases, leaving 17 bases between the germline ends. The DNA of the CDR3 is TGTGCCAGCAGCCTCCGGGGAGGTCGGCCAGAGACCCAGTACTTC. Protein product: CASSLRGGRPETQYF.

This sequence joins TRBV2 and TRBJ2-1; D remains ambiguous. The V end lost 8 bases, the J end lost 4 bases, and 6 bases lay between the germline ends. The CDR3 contains 11 residues. Germline lookup yields CDR1 SNHLY and CDR2 FYNNEI. CDR3 sequence (DNA): TGTGCCAGCCTGCAGTACAATGAGCAGTTCTTC. Its translation: CASLQYNEQFF.

The chain joins TRBV18 to TRBJ2-1, with 12 bases that match TRBD2. J was trimmed by 0 bases and V by 0 bases; bases with no gene match: 6. CDR1 is KGHSH, CDR2 LQKENI, per germline. This CDR3 region has 19 residues. CDR3 nucleotides: TGTGCCAGCTCACCACCCAATCTAGCGGGAGGGAGCTCCTACAATGAGCAGTTCTTC. This encodes CASSPPNLAGGSSYNEQFF.

The chain joins TRBV10-3 to TRBJ2-3; 8 nucleotides match TRBD1. CDR1 is ENHRY, CDR2 SYGVKD, per germline. The CDR3 is 15 amino acids. With V trimmed by 2 bases and J by 0 bases, 1 base remained unmatched. CDR3 bases: TGTGCCATCAGTGAGCAGGGGGCTAGCACAGATACGCAGTATTTT. Encoded protein: CAISEQGASTDTQYF.

DNA for the CDR3: TGTGCCAGCAGCGTCCGGACTGAAGCTTTCTTT. Translating it yields CASSVRTEAFF. The chain employs TRBV7-9 and TRBJ1-1; D gene ambiguous. Trimming left V 5 bases short and J 5 bases short, with 6 bases between. This CDR3 has 11 residues. Germline V gene lookup returns CDR1 SEHNR and CDR2 FQNEAQ (reference sequence).

The chain is built from TRBV29-1 and TRBJ2-7; tentative D call: TRBD1 (6 bases). Trimming shortened V by 3 bases and J by 4 bases, and 16 bases separated the two germline ends. CDR1 SQVTM and CDR2 ANQGSEA come from the germline V gene. This CDR3 has 14 amino acids. The CDR3 is CSVDFTGSRYEQYF. The CDR3 DNA reads TGCAGCGTTGACTTCACAGGGTCACGTTACGAGCAGTACTTC.

This rearrangement joins TRBV5-1 to TRBJ1-1, with D perhaps matching TRBD1 (6 bases). Germline V gene lookup returns CDR1 SGHRS and CDR2 YFSETQ. V was clipped by 4 bases and J by 0 bases, with 13 bases between them. The CDR3 length is 15 residues. The CDR3 coding sequence is TGCGCCAGCAGCGCGTCGGGGGGCATGAACACTGAAGCTTTCTTT. It is translated as CASSASGGMNTEAFF.

V and J are TRBV2 and TRBJ1-6; TRBD1 matches at 7 bases. CDR1 SNHLY and CDR2 FYNNEI come from the germline V gene. V gave up 3 bases and J gave up 9 bases; unmatched junction bases: 8. The CDR3 covers 15 residues. The CDR3 is CASSDAGGVGSPLHF. DNA for the CDR3: TGTGCCAGCAGTGACGCAGGGGGTGTGGGTTCACCCCTCCACTTT.

The CDR3 sequence: CASSLGASADTQYF. In DNA form, the CDR3 reads TGTGCCAGCAGCTTGGGCGCTAGCGCAGATACGCAGTATTTT. V usage is TRBV11-3 and J usage is TRBJ2-3; possibly TRBD2 for D (6 bases). Trimming took off 3 bases at V and 4 bases at J, with 11 bases between the two ends. The germline V gene encodes CDR1 SGHNT and CDR2 YENEEA. This CDR3 is built from 14 residues.

The chain combines TRBV29-1 with TRBJ2-3, with D possibly being TRBD2 (5 bases). CDR3 length equals 13 residues. The germline V gene encodes CDR1 SQVTM and CDR2 ANQGSEA. CDR3 DNA: TGCAATATTGCCGGGATGTTCACAGATACGCAGTATTTT. Its translation: CNIAGMFTDTQYF.

V gene TRBV5-5 combines with J gene TRBJ2-5; 12 bases fit TRBD2. J was trimmed by 3 bases and V by 3 bases; bases with no gene match: 9. CDR3 length: 17 amino acids. CDR1 and CDR2 (germline): SGHKS, YYEKEE (reference sequence). Here the CDR3 reads CASSSRWTSGTEETQYF. In DNA form, the CDR3 reads TGTGCCAGCAGCTCCCGATGGACTAGCGGGACGGAAGAGACCCAGTACTTC.

This clone was seen just once. At one of its ends the junction is not consistent with the germline gene, which may arise from a read error. The CDR3: CASSLEGGDRLGLGPNEQFF. CDR3 coding DNA: TGTGCTAGCAGCTTAGAGGGGGGGGACAGACTGGGACTAGGTCCCAATGAGCAGTTCTTC. The rearrangement uses TRBV7-7 and TRBJ2-1; maybe TRBD2 (8 bases). CDR1 SSHAT and CDR2 FNYEAQ come from the germline V gene (reference sequence). The CDR3 is 20 residues long.